This TCR beta chain is drawn from a study of blood T cell repertoires in COVID-19. Study background: Samples of COVID-19 (acute and convalescent) were obtained from the United States, Italy and Spain. T cells, B-cell-depleted T cells, or PBMCs supplied cDNA or gDNA.

CDR1 is MDHEN, CDR2 SYDVKM, per germline. The V and J ends lost 5 bases and 1 base, in that order; junction bases with no gene match: 12. This CDR3 spans 17 amino acids. As originally analysed: How many nucleated cells were present was estimated from reference gene primer amplification. TCRdb's table, derived via immunoSEQ multiplex PCR, lists solely in-frame clones and lacks some. That table is the source of V, J and clone size, and D and trimming were worked out from the DNA. The table has about 280,000 clones, 83% seen once. The TCR was taken from a woman aged 45 to 65 who had recovered from COVID-19. The specimen sequenced was peripheral blood. This chain links TRBV28 with TRBJ2-7, with 9 positions matching TRBD1. CDR3 sequence reads: CASSRTAGTGISYEQYF. In DNA, the CDR3 is TGTGCCAGCAGTAGAACCGCCGGGACAGGGATTTCCTACGAGCAGTACTTC.